This TCR beta chain appears in the sequencing data of a study of cytomegalovirus exposure and HLA in healthy donors. Looking at the study overall: A later analysis reported the same platform for the approximately 110 validation repertoires and the approximately 700 first-cohort repertoires.

The CDR3 totals 13 residues. The germline gives CDR1 MNHEY, CDR2 SVGAGI. Trimming removed 6 bases from V and 5 bases from J, with 13 bases in between. Sequenced by immunoSEQ multiplex PCR; TCRdb stores in-frame clones only, minus some. The sample lists around 70,000 clones, 94% seen once, with around 1.5% in the top ten. About this clone itself: Its antigen remains unknown.

The study, taken as a whole, reports: Cytomegalovirus status was reportedly diagnosed by the classifier with high sensitivity and specificity.

This TCR was sampled from a man aged 18-30 years in good health and CMV-seropositive. The sample taken for sequencing was PBMCs. J is TRBJ1-1 and V is TRBV6-5; tentatively, D is TRBD1 (6 bases). The CDR3 DNA follows: TGTGCCAGCAGACCGGGACATTCAACTGAAGCTTTCTTT. As protein: CASRPGHSTEAFF.